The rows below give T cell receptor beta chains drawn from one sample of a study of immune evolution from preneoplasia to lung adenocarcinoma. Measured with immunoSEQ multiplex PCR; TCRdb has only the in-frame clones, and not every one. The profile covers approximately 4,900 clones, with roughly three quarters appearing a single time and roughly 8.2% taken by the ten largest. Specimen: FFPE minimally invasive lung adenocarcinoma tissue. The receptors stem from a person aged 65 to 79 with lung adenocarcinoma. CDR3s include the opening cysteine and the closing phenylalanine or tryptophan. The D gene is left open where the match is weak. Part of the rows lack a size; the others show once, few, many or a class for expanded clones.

cdr3_nt: TGTGCCAGCAGCCCCCACGGAGGAGATACGCAGTATTTT
cdr3_aa: CASSPHGGDTQYF
v_call: TRBV9
d_call: -
cdr3_length: 13
j_call: TRBJ2-3
clone_size: few

cdr3_nt: TGCGCCAGCAGCAAGGAATATTGGGGAAACACCATATATTTT
cdr3_aa: CASSKEYWGNTIYF
v_call: TRBV4-1
d_call: -
cdr3_length: 14
j_call: TRBJ1-3
clone_size: -

cdr3_nt: TGCGCCAGCAGGTCCGGACAGGTGGGGACTGAAGCTTTCTTT
cdr3_aa: CASRSGQVGTEAFF
v_call: TRBV5-1
d_call: TRBD1
cdr3_length: 14
j_call: TRBJ1-1
clone_size: -

cdr3_nt: TGTGCCAGCAGCGTAGAGTTCTGGCCTGATGGAGGAAACACCATATATTTT
cdr3_aa: CASSVEFWPDGGNTIYF
v_call: TRBV9
d_call: -
cdr3_length: 17
j_call: TRBJ1-3
clone_size: once

cdr3_nt: TGTGCCAGCAAACCGACAGCAGCCTATGGCTACACCTTC
cdr3_aa: CASKPTAAYGYTF
v_call: TRBV7-2
d_call: -
cdr3_length: 13
j_call: TRBJ1-2
clone_size: -

cdr3_nt: TGTGCCAGCAGTCCGGGACTAGCGCATTACGAGCAGTACTTC
cdr3_aa: CASSPGLAHYEQYF
v_call: TRBV6-5
d_call: TRBD2
cdr3_length: 14
j_call: TRBJ2-7
clone_size: -

cdr3_nt: TGTGCCAGCAGTTACAGGGACCCAGATACATATTCACCCCTCCACTTT
cdr3_aa: CASSYRDPDTYSPLHF
v_call: TRBV6-5
d_call: -
cdr3_length: 16
j_call: TRBJ1-6
clone_size: -

cdr3_nt: TGCAGCGTTGGACCCGAGAATCGGGCCAACGTCCTGACTTTC
cdr3_aa: CSVGPENRANVLTF
v_call: TRBV29-1
d_call: -
cdr3_length: 14
j_call: TRBJ2-6
clone_size: -

cdr3_nt: TGTGCCAGCAGCTTATTTGCCCTAGGGGCCGAGCAGTACTTC
cdr3_aa: CASSLFALGAEQYF
v_call: TRBV11-1
d_call: -
cdr3_length: 14
j_call: TRBJ2-7
clone_size: few

cdr3_nt: TGTGCCAGCAGCGCCCGACCCAAGGGTGGCGAACTACGCTACGAGCAGTACTTC
cdr3_aa: CASSARPKGGELRYEQYF
v_call: TRBV5-6
d_call: -
cdr3_length: 18
j_call: TRBJ2-7
clone_size: -

cdr3_nt: TGCGCCAGCAGCATTGGACAGGGAAACTATGGCTACACCTTC
cdr3_aa: CASSIGQGNYGYTF
v_call: TRBV5-1
d_call: TRBD1
cdr3_length: 14
j_call: TRBJ1-2
clone_size: -

cdr3_nt: TGTGCCATCAGTGAGCAGAGGGGCTCTGGCTACACCTTC
cdr3_aa: CAISEQRGSGYTF
v_call: TRBV10-3
d_call: -
cdr3_length: 13
j_call: TRBJ1-2
clone_size: -

cdr3_nt: TGTGCCAGCAGTTTTCCCGGGACAGTGAACACTGAAGCTTTCTTT
cdr3_aa: CASSFPGTVNTEAFF
v_call: TRBV28
d_call: TRBD1
cdr3_length: 15
j_call: TRBJ1-1
clone_size: -

cdr3_nt: TGTGCCAGCAGCTTAACTCCCGGGGGGCCTGGAGAGACCCAGTACTTC
cdr3_aa: CASSLTPGGPGETQYF
v_call: TRBV7-6
d_call: -
cdr3_length: 16
j_call: TRBJ2-5
clone_size: -

cdr3_nt: TGTGCCAGCAGCTTAGGTGCCGCTAGCTCTGGAAACACCATATATTTT
cdr3_aa: CASSLGAASSGNTIYF
v_call: TRBV11-1
d_call: -
cdr3_length: 16
j_call: TRBJ1-3
clone_size: -

cdr3_nt: TGTGCCTGGGAACCGGGGGGTTCTTTCACAGATACGCAGTATTTT
cdr3_aa: CAWEPGGSFTDTQYF
v_call: TRBV30
d_call: TRBD2
cdr3_length: 15
j_call: TRBJ2-3
clone_size: -

cdr3_nt: TGTGCCAGCACGTTGGGGATCTATGGCTACACCTTC
cdr3_aa: CASTLGIYGYTF
v_call: TRBV5-5
d_call: -
cdr3_length: 12
j_call: TRBJ1-2
clone_size: -

cdr3_nt: TGTGCCAGCACGCATGGGACGCCTAATGAAAAACTGTTTTTT
cdr3_aa: CASTHGTPNEKLFF
v_call: TRBV7-3
d_call: -
cdr3_length: 14
j_call: TRBJ1-4
clone_size: -

cdr3_nt: TGTGCCAGCAGCTTATCCGGGGGGGGATACAATGAGCAGTTCTTC
cdr3_aa: CASSLSGGGYNEQFF
v_call: TRBV11-2
d_call: TRBD2
cdr3_length: 15
j_call: TRBJ2-1
clone_size: -

cdr3_nt: TGTGCCAGCAGTGAGGACAGGGGAGGCTATGGCTACACCTTC
cdr3_aa: CASSEDRGGYGYTF
v_call: TRBV6-1
d_call: TRBD1
cdr3_length: 14
j_call: TRBJ1-2
clone_size: -

cdr3_nt: TGTGCCAGCAGCTTACAGCCGGCGCCTGTGTGGTCCCTCCACTTT
cdr3_aa: CASSLQPAPVWSLHF
v_call: TRBV7-3
d_call: -
cdr3_length: 15
j_call: TRBJ1-6
clone_size: -

cdr3_nt: TGTGCCAGCAGCGCCGGACTCGTCACGCTTGCAGATACGCAGTATTTT
cdr3_aa: CASSAGLVTLADTQYF
v_call: TRBV9
d_call: -
cdr3_length: 16
j_call: TRBJ2-3
clone_size: once

cdr3_nt: TGTGCCAGCAGCTCCCGGGACCACTATGGCTACACCTTC
cdr3_aa: CASSSRDHYGYTF
v_call: TRBV5-5
d_call: -
cdr3_length: 13
j_call: TRBJ1-2
clone_size: -

cdr3_nt: TGCAGCGTCCAAGCGACAGGGACTTCTAATTCACCCCTCCACTTT
cdr3_aa: CSVQATGTSNSPLHF
v_call: TRBV29-1
d_call: TRBD1
cdr3_length: 15
j_call: TRBJ1-6
clone_size: -

cdr3_nt: TGCGCCAGCAGCCAAGTAGGAGGGGACGAGCAGTACTTC
cdr3_aa: CASSQVGGDEQYF
v_call: TRBV4-1
d_call: -
cdr3_length: 13
j_call: TRBJ2-7
clone_size: -

cdr3_nt: TGCGCCAGCAGCCCTAGGGACAGGGGTGAGGATACGCAGTATTTT
cdr3_aa: CASSPRDRGEDTQYF
v_call: TRBV5-1
d_call: TRBD1
cdr3_length: 15
j_call: TRBJ2-3
clone_size: -

cdr3_nt: TGTGCCAGCAGTTACCTGGGCGCCACTGAAGCTTTCTTT
cdr3_aa: CASSYLGATEAFF
v_call: TRBV6-6
d_call: -
cdr3_length: 13
j_call: TRBJ1-1
clone_size: few

cdr3_nt: TGTGCCAGCAGTTTTCTCCTCGGGGCGACGGAGACCCAGTACTTC
cdr3_aa: CASSFLLGATETQYF
v_call: TRBV28
d_call: -
cdr3_length: 15
j_call: TRBJ2-5
clone_size: -

cdr3_nt: TGCGCCAGCAGCCAACTAAATGGGGGAACAGATACGCAGTATTTT
cdr3_aa: CASSQLNGGTDTQYF
v_call: TRBV4-3
d_call: -
cdr3_length: 15
j_call: TRBJ2-3
clone_size: -

cdr3_nt: TGTGCCAGCAGCTCCGGGGCTGGGACCGAGCAGTACTTC
cdr3_aa: CASSSGAGTEQYF
v_call: TRBV7-9
d_call: -
cdr3_length: 13
j_call: TRBJ2-7
clone_size: -

cdr3_nt: TGTGCCAGCAGCTTAAAGATTGGTACTGAAGCTTTCTTT
cdr3_aa: CASSLKIGTEAFF
v_call: TRBV13
d_call: -
cdr3_length: 13
j_call: TRBJ1-1
clone_size: -

cdr3_nt: TGTGCCTGGGGGGACAGACGTGAGCTGTTTTTT
cdr3_aa: CAWGDRRELFF
v_call: TRBV30
d_call: TRBD1
cdr3_length: 11
j_call: TRBJ2-2
clone_size: -

cdr3_nt: TGTGCCTACAAATCCGGGATATATGGCTACACCTTC
cdr3_aa: CAYKSGIYGYTF
v_call: TRBV30
d_call: -
cdr3_length: 12
j_call: TRBJ1-2
clone_size: -

cdr3_nt: TGTGCCTGGAGTGAGGGGGGGGAGGGTCAGCCCCAGCATTTT
cdr3_aa: CAWSEGGEGQPQHF
v_call: TRBV30
d_call: -
cdr3_length: 14
j_call: TRBJ1-5
clone_size: -

cdr3_nt: TGTGCCAGCAGTTACTCGACAGGGAACACCGGGGAGCTGTTTTTT
cdr3_aa: CASSYSTGNTGELFF
v_call: TRBV6-5
d_call: -
cdr3_length: 15
j_call: TRBJ2-2
clone_size: -

cdr3_nt: TGTGCCAGCAGCTTAAGTAGCCAAGAGACCCAGTACTTC
cdr3_aa: CASSLSSQETQYF
v_call: TRBV7-2
d_call: -
cdr3_length: 13
j_call: TRBJ2-5
clone_size: -

cdr3_nt: TGTGCCAGTAGTGCTAGCGGTGAAAATGAGCAGTTCTTC
cdr3_aa: CASSASGENEQFF
v_call: TRBV19
d_call: TRBD2
cdr3_length: 13
j_call: TRBJ2-1
clone_size: once

cdr3_nt: TGTGCCAGCAGCCTAGGTATACTAGCGGGAGCAGAGACCCAGTACTTC
cdr3_aa: CASSLGILAGAETQYF
v_call: TRBV5-6
d_call: TRBD2
cdr3_length: 16
j_call: TRBJ2-5
clone_size: -

cdr3_nt: TGTGCCAGCAGCCCTGCGGAGACCCAGTACTTC
cdr3_aa: CASSPAETQYF
v_call: TRBV7-2
d_call: -
cdr3_length: 11
j_call: TRBJ2-5
clone_size: -

cdr3_nt: TGTGCCACCAGCAGACGTCAGGGGAGGGCTGAAGCTTTCTTT
cdr3_aa: CATSRRQGRAEAFF
v_call: TRBV15
d_call: -
cdr3_length: 14
j_call: TRBJ1-1
clone_size: -

cdr3_nt: TGTGCCAGCAGTATCGCAAACAGGGGGCCTAATTCACCCCTCCACTTT
cdr3_aa: CASSIANRGPNSPLHF
v_call: TRBV6-6
d_call: TRBD1
cdr3_length: 16
j_call: TRBJ1-6
clone_size: -